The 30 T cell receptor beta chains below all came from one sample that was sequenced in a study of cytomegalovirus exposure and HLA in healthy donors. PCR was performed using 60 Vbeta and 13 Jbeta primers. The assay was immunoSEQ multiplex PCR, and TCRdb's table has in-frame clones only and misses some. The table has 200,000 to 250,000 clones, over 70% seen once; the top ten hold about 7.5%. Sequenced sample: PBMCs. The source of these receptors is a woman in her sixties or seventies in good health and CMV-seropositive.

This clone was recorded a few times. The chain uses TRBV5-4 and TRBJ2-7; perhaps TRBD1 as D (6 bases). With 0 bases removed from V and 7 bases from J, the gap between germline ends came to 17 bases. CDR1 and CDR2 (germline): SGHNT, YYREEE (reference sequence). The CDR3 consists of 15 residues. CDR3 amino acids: CASSLEGGRGWEQYF. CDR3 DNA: TGTGCCAGCAGCTTGGAAGGTGGAAGGGGGTGGGAGCAGTACTTC. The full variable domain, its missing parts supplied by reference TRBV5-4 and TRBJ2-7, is ETGVTQSPTHLIKTRGQQVTLRCSSQSGHNTVSWYQQALGQGPQFIFQYYREEENGRGNFPPRFSGLQFPNYSSELNVNALELDDSALYLCASSLEGGRGWEQYFGPGTRLTVT.

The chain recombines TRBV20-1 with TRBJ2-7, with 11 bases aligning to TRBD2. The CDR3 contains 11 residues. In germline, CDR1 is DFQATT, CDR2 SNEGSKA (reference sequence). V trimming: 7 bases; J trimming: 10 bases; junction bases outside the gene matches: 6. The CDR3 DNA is TGCAGTGGCCTAGCGGGAGGTCCACAGTACTTC. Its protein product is CSGLAGGPQYF.

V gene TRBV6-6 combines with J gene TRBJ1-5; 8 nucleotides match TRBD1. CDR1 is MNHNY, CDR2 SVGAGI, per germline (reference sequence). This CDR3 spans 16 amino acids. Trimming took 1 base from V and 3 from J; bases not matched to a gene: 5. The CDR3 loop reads CASSYFGTGNNQPQHF. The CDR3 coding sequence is TGTGCCAGCAGTTACTTCGGGACAGGCAACAATCAGCCCCAGCATTTT.

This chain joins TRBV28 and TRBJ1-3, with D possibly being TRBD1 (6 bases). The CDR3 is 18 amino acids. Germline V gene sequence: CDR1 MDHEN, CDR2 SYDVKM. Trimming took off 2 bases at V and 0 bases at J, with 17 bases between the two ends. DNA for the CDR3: TGTGCCAGCAGTTTAGGGGTTGGGGGCTTCCCCTCTGGAAACACCATATATTTT. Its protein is CASSLGVGGFPSGNTIYF. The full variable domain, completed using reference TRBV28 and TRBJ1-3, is DVKVTQSSRYLVKRTGEKVFLECVQDMDHENMFWYRQDPGLGLRLIYFSYDVKMKEKGDIPEGYSVSREKKERFSLILESASTNQTSMYLCASSLGVGGFPSGNTIYFGEGSWLTVV.

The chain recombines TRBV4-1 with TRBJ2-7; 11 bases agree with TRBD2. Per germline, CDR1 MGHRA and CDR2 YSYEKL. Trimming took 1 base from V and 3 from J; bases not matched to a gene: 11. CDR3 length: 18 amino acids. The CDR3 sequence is CASSQVGSGRAPFYEQYF. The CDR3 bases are TGCGCCAGCAGCCAAGTCGGTAGCGGGAGGGCCCCTTTCTACGAGCAGTACTTC.

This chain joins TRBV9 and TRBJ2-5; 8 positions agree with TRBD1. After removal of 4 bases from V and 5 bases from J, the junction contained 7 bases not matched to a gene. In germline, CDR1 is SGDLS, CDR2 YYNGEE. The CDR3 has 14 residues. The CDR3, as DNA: TGTGCCAGCAGCCCCTGGACAGGGATGGAGACCCAGTACTTC. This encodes CASSPWTGMETQYF.

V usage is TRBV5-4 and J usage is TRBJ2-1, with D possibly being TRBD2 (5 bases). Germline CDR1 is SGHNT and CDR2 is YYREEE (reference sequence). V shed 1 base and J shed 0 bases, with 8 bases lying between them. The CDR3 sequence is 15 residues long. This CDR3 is CASSLPGSSYNEQFF. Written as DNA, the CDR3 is TGTGCCAGCAGCTTGCCGGGGAGCTCCTACAATGAGCAGTTCTTC.

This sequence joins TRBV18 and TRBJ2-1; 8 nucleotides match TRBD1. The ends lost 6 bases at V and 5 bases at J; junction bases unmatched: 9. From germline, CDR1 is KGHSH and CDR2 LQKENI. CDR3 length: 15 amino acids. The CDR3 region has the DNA TGTGCCAGCTCTTTGGACAGGGCTGGGAACAATGAGCAGTTCTTC. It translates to CASSLDRAGNNEQFF. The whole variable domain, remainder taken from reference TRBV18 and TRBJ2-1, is NAGVMQNPRHLVRRRGQEARLRCSPMKGHSHVYWYRQLPEEGLKFMVYLQKENIIDESGMPKERFSAEFPKEGPSILRIQQVVRGDSAAYFCASSLDRAGNNEQFFGPGTRLTVL.

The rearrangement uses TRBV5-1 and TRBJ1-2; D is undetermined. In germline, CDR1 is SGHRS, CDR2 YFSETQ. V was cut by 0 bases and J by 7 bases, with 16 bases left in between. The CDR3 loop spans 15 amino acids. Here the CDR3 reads CASSLGFDRPGGYTF. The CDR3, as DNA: TGCGCCAGCAGCTTGGGATTCGACCGACCGGGTGGCTACACCTTC.

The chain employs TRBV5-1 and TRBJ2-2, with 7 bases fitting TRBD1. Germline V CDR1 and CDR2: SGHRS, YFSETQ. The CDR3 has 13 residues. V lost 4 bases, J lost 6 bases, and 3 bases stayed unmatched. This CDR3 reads CASSTGDAGELFF. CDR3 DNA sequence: TGCGCCAGCAGCACAGGGGATGCCGGGGAGCTGTTTTTT. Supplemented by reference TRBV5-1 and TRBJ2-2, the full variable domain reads KAGVTQTPRYLIKTRGQQVTLSCSPISGHRSVSWYQQTPGQGLQFLFEYFSETQRNKGNFPGRFSGRQFSNSRSEMNVSTLELGDSALYLCASSTGDAGELFFGEGSRLTVL.

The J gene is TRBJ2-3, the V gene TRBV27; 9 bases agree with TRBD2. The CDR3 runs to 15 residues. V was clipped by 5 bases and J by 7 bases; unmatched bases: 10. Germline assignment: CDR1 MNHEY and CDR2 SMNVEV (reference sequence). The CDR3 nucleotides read TGTGCCAGCAGTGGCTGGCGGGAGGGAAAGAATACGCAGTATTTT. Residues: CASSGWREGKNTQYF.

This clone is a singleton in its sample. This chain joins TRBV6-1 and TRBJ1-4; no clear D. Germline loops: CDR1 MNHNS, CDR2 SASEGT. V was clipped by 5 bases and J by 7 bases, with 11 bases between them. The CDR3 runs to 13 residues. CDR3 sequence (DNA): TGTGCCAGCAGTTATGCACTACGTGAAAAACTGTTTTTT. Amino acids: CASSYALREKLFF.

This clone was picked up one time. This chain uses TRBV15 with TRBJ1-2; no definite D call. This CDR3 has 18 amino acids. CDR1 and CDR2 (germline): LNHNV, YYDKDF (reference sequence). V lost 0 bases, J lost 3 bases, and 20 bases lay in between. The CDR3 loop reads CATSRDRFVSGRDYGYTF. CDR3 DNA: TGTGCCACCAGCAGAGATCGTTTTGTGAGCGGTAGGGACTATGGCTACACCTTC.

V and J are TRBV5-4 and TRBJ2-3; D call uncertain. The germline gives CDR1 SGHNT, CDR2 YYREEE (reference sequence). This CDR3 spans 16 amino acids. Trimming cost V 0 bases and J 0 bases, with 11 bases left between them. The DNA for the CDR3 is TGTGCCAGCAGCTTGGACGGTTACTCTAGCACAGATACGCAGTATTTT. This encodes CASSLDGYSSTDTQYF.

CDR3: CASSKGPSNSPLHF. Written as DNA, the CDR3 is TGTGCCAGCTCTAAGGGGCCGTCAAATTCACCCCTCCACTTT. The chain is built from TRBV2 and TRBJ1-6; perhaps TRBD1 as D (5 bases). The CDR3 consists of 14 residues. Trimming removed 8 bases from V and 7 bases from J, with 15 bases in between. Per germline, CDR1 SNHLY and CDR2 FYNNEI.

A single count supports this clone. CDR3 region: CASSRGTVQETQYF. CDR3 sequence (DNA): TGCGCCAGCAGCCGTGGGACAGTTCAAGAGACCCAGTACTTC. This chain uses TRBV5-1 with TRBJ2-5; 7 positions agree with TRBD1. The CDR3 has 14 residues. J was trimmed by 2 bases and V by 4 bases; bases with no gene match: 5. CDR1 is SGHRS and CDR2 is YFSETQ in the germline V gene.

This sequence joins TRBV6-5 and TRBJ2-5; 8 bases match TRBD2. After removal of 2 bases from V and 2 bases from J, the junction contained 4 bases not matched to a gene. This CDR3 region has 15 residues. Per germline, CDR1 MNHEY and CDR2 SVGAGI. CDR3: CASSYSGRIQETQYF. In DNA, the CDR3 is TGTGCCAGCAGTTACAGCGGGAGAATTCAAGAGACCCAGTACTTC.

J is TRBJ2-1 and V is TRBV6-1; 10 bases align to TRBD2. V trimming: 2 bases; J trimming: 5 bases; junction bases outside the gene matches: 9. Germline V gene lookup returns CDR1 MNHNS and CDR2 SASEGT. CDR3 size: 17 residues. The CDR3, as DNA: TGTGCCAGCAGTGAATTTCGGCTAGCGGGAGTTAACAATGAGCAGTTCTTC. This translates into CASSEFRLAGVNNEQFF.

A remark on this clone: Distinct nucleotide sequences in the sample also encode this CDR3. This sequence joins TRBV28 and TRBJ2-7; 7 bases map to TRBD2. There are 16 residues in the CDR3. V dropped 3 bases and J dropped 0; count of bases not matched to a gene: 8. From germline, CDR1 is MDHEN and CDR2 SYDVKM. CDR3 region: CASSFPTRGSSYEQYF. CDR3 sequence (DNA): TGTGCCAGCAGTTTTCCGACGCGGGGGAGCTCCTACGAGCAGTACTTC.

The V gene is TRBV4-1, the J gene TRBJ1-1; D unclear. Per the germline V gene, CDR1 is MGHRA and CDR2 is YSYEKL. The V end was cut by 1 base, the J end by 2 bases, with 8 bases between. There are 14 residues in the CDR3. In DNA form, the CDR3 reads TGCGCCAGCAGCCAAGGAGTCTTCAACACTGAAGCTTTCTTT. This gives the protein CASSQGVFNTEAFF.

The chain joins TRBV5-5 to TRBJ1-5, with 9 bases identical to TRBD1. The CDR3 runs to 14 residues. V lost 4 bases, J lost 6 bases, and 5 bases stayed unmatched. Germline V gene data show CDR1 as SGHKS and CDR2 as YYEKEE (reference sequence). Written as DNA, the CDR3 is TGTGCCAGCAGCCAGACAGGGGGTAGTCAGCCCCAGCATTTT. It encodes CASSQTGGSQPQHF.

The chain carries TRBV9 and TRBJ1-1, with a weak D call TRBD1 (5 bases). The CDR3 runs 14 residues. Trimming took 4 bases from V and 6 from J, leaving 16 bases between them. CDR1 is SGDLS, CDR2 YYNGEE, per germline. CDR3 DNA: TGTGCCAGCAGCCCAAGGGGAGGGTCGGCTGAAGCTTTCTTT. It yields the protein CASSPRGGSAEAFF.

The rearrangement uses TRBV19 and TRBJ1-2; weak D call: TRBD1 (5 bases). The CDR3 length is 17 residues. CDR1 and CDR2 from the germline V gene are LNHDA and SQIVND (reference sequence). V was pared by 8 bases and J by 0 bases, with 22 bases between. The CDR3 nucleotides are TGTGCCAGTCATACCGGGACGGAAGGACTAGCTAACTATGGCTACACCTTC. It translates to CASHTGTEGLANYGYTF. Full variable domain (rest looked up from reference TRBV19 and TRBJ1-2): DGGITQSPKYLFRKEGQNVTLSCEQNLNHDAMYWYRQDPGQGLRLIYYSQIVNDFQKGDIAEGYSVSREKKESFPLTVTSAQKNPTAFYLCASHTGTEGLANYGYTFGSGTRLTVV.

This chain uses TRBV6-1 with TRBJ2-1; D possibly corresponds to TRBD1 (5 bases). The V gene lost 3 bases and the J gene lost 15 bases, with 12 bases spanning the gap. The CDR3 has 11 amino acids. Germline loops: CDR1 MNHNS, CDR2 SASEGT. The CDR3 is CASSDTGRVFF. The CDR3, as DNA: TGTGCCAGCAGTGATACAGGAAGAGTGTTCTTC.

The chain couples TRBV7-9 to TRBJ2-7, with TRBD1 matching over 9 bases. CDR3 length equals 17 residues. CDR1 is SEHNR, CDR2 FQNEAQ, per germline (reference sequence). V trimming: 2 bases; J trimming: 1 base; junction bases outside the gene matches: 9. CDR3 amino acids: CASSLRDRAPRSYEQYF. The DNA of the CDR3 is TGTGCCAGCAGCTTAAGGGACAGGGCGCCTCGGTCCTACGAGCAGTACTTC.

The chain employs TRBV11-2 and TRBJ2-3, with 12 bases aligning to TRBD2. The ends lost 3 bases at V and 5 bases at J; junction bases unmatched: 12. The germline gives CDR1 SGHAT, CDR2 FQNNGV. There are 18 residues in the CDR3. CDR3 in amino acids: CASSFFSGTSGSQDTQYF. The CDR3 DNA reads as TGTGCCAGCAGCTTTTTTTCCGGGACTAGCGGGTCCCAAGATACGCAGTATTTT.

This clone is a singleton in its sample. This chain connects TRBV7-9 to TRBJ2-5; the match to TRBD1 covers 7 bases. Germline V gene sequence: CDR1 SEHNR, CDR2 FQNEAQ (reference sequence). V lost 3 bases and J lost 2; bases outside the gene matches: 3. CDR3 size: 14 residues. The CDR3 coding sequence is TGTGCCAGCAGCTTGCAGACAGGGCAAGAGACCCAGTACTTC. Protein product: CASSLQTGQETQYF.

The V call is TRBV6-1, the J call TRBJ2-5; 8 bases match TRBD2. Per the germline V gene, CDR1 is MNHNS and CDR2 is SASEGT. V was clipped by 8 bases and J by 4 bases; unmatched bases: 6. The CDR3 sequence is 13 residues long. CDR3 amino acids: CASSTGGRETQYF. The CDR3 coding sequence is TGTGCCAGCTCAACGGGAGGGCGAGAGACCCAGTACTTC.

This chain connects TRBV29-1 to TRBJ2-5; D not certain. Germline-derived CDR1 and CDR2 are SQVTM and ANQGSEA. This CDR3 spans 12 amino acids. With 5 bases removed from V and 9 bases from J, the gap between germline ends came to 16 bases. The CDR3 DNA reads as TGCAGCGTTTCAGACATTTTGAAGCCCCAGTACTTC. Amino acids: CSVSDILKPQYF. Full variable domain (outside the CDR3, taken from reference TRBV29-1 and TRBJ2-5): SAVISQKPSRDICQRGTSLTIQCQVDSQVTMMFWYRQQPGQSLTLIATANQGSEATYESGFVIDKFPISRPNLTFSTLTVSNMSPEDSSIYLCSVSDILKPQYFGPGTRLLVL.

The CDR3 DNA is TGTGCCTGGAGTGGAGGGCTGGAGACCCAGTACTTC. The encoded protein is CAWSGGLETQYF. The genes are TRBV30 and TRBJ2-5, with D maybe TRBD2 (5 bases). Germline lookup yields CDR1 GTSNPN and CDR2 SVGIG (reference sequence). The CDR3 spans 12 residues. With 1 base removed from V and 5 bases from J, the gap between germline ends came to 8 bases.